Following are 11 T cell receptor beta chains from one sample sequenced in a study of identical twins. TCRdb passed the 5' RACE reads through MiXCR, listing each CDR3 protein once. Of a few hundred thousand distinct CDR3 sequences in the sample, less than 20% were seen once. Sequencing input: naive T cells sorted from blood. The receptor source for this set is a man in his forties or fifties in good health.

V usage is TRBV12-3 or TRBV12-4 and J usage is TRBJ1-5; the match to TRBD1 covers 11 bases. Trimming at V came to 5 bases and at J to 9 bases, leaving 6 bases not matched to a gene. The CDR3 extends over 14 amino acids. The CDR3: CASSGQGATRPQHF. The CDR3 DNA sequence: TGTGCCAGCAGTGGACAGGGGGCAACGAGGCCCCAGCATTTT.

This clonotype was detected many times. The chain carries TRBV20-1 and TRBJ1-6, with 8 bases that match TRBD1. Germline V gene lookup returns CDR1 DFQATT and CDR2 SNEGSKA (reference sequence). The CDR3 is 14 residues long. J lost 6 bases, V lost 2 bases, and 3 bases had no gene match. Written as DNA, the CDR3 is TGCAGTGCTAGAACAGGGGGAGGTAATTCACCCCTCCACTTT. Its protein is CSARTGGGNSPLHF.

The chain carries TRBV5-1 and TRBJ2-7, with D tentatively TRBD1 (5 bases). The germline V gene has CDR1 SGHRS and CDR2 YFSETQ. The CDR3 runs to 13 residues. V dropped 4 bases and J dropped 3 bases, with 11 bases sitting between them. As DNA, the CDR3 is TGCGCCAGCAGCACCGACAGCCGCTACGAGCAGTACTTC. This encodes CASSTDSRYEQYF. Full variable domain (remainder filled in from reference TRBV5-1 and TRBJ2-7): KAGVTQTPRYLIKTRGQQVTLSCSPISGHRSVSWYQQTPGQGLQFLFEYFSETQRNKGNFPGRFSGRQFSNSRSEMNVSTLELGDSALYLCASSTDSRYEQYFGPGTRLTVT.

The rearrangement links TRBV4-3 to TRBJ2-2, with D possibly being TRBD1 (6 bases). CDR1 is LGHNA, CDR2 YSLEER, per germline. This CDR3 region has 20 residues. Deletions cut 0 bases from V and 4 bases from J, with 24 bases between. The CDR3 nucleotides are TGCGCCAGCAGCCAAGAAACGACCCGAGGCTCGGACAGTTCCACCGGGGAGCTGTTTTTT. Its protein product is CASSQETTRGSDSSTGELFF.

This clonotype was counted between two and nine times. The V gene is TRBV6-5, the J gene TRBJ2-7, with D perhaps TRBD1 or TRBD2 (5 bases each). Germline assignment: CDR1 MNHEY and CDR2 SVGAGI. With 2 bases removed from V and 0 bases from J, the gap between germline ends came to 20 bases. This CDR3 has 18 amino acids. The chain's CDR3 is CASSYGTPDGVVSYEQYF. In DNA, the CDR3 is TGTGCCAGCAGTTACGGGACCCCAGATGGGGTAGTCTCCTACGAGCAGTACTTC.

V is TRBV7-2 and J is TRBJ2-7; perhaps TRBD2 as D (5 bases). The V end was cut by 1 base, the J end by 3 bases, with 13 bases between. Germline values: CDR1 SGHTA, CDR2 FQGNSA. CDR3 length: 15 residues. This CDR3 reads CASSLGLRANYEQYF. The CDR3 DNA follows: TGTGCCAGCAGCTTAGGGTTGCGGGCGAACTACGAGCAGTACTTC.

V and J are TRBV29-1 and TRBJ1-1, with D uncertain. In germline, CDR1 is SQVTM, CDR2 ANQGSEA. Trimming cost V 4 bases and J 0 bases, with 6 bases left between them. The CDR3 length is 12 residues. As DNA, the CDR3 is TGCAGCGTTGTCGGTATGAACACTGAAGCTTTCTTT. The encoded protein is CSVVGMNTEAFF.

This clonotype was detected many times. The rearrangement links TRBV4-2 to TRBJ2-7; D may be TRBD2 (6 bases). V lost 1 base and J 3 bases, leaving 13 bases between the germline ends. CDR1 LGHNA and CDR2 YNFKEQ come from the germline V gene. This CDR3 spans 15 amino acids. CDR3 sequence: CASSQVGGTYYEQYF. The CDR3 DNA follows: TGTGCCAGCAGCCAAGTCGGGGGAACATACTACGAGCAGTACTTC.

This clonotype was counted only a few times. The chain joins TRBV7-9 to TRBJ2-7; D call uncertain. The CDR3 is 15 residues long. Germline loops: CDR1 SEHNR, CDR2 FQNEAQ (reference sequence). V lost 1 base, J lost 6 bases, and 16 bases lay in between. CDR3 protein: CASSLVGNPNPEQYF. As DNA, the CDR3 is TGTGCCAGCAGCTTAGTGGGGAATCCGAATCCCGAGCAGTACTTC.

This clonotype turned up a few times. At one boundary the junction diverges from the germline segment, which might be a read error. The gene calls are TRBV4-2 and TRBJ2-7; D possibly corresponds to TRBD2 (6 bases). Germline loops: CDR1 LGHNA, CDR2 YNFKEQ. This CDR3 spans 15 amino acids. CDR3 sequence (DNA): TGTGCCAGCACCCAAGAGGGACTCGTGAACTACGAGCAGTACTTC. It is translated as CASTQEGLVNYEQYF.

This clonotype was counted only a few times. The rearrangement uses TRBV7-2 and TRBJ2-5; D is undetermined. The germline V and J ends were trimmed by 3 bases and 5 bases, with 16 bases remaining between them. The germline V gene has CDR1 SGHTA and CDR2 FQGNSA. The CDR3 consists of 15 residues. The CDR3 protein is CASSFALTAAETQYF. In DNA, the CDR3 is TGTGCCAGCAGCTTTGCTCTGACGGCGGCGGAGACCCAGTACTTC.